A single sample gave rise to the 29 T cell receptor beta chains below, sequenced in a study of T cell responses to AZD1222 COVID-19 vaccine. The data were produced by immunoSEQ multiplex PCR, yet TCRdb's version contains in-frame clones alone and is incomplete. The table records about 120,000 clones, around 89% of them present only once. Material: peripheral blood, obtained 28 days after the second AZD1222 dose. The receptor set was obtained from an adult who received the AZD1222 COVID-19 vaccine.

The chain is built from TRBV21-1 and TRBJ1-5. TRBV21-1 is tagged as a pseudogene. CDR3 length equals 19 residues. This chain's CDR3 is CASSQLEMRRGAINQPQHF. CDR3 in DNA: TGTGCCAGCAGCCAACTAGAAATGAGACGGGGGGCTATCAATCAGCCCCAGCATTTT.

This clone has only one observation. The CDR3 sequence is CASSLTHASTGELFF. In DNA form, the CDR3 reads TGTGCCAGCAGCTTAACCCACGCGAGCACCGGGGAGCTGTTTTTT. This chain connects TRBV5-4 to TRBJ2-2; D is undetermined. This CDR3 is built from 15 residues. CDR1 and CDR2 from the germline V gene are SGHNT and YYREEE (reference sequence). Trimming removed 2 bases from V and 4 bases from J, with 12 bases in between.

The chain links TRBV5-8 to TRBJ1-2; D gene uncertain. Trimming cost V 4 bases and J 8 bases, with 21 bases left between them. In germline, CDR1 is SGHTS, CDR2 YDEGEE. This CDR3 region has 15 residues. The CDR3 bases are TGTGCCAGCAGCCTGGTCGGCAGGACTAACTGGGGCTACACCTTC. This sequence encodes CASSLVGRTNWGYTF.

The V gene is TRBV15, the J gene TRBJ2-1; 9 bases are shared with TRBD2. This CDR3 spans 16 amino acids. The V segment lost 6 bases and the J segment 4 bases; nucleotides outside the gene matches: 10. The germline V gene encodes CDR1 LNHNV and CDR2 YYDKDF (reference sequence). The DNA of the CDR3 is TGTGCCACCAGAGGGGGGGCTAGCGGGATGTACAATGAGCAGTTCTTC. Its protein is CATRGGASGMYNEQFF.

The V gene is TRBV24-1, the J gene TRBJ1-2; 7 nucleotides match TRBD1. CDR3 length: 14 residues. The J segment lost 3 bases and the V segment lost 4 bases, leaving 4 bases of the junction unmatched. Looked up from germline, CDR1 is KGHDR and CDR2 is SFDVKD. The CDR3 sequence: CATSDTTGDYGYTF. The CDR3 DNA reads TGTGCCACCAGTGACACTACAGGGGACTATGGCTACACCTTC.

This chain connects TRBV6-5 to TRBJ2-7; TRBD1 aligns across 10 bases. Germline V gene sequence: CDR1 MNHEY, CDR2 SVGAGI. The CDR3 spans 15 residues. V lost 0 bases to trimming and J lost 9 bases; unmatched junction nucleotides: 8. The CDR3 coding sequence is TGTGCCAGCAGTTACTCTCGGACAGGGGGTATTTGGCAGTACTTC. This gives the protein CASSYSRTGGIWQYF.

V is TRBV27 and J is TRBJ1-2; TRBD1 matches at 8 bases. The CDR3 is 13 residues long. The germline CDR1 and CDR2 sequences are MNHEY and SMNVEV (reference sequence). After removal of 6 bases from V and 4 bases from J, the junction contained 4 bases not matched to a gene. Here the CDR3 DNA reads TGTGCCAGCAGGGACAGGGTGTCCTATGGCTACACCTTC. It is translated as CASRDRVSYGYTF.

This chain connects TRBV18 to TRBJ2-1; either TRBD1 or TRBD2 may supply D (5 bases each). CDR1 is KGHSH, CDR2 LQKENI, per germline. The CDR3 consists of 14 residues. V lost 5 bases to trimming and J lost 7 bases, with 15 bases between them. CDR3 region: CASSRTRQGNEQFF. CDR3 bases: TGTGCCAGCTCAAGGACTCGTCAGGGAAATGAGCAGTTCTTC. Looking up the rest from reference TRBV18 and TRBJ2-1 gives the full variable domain: NAGVMQNPRHLVRRRGQEARLRCSPMKGHSHVYWYRQLPEEGLKFMVYLQKENIIDESGMPKERFSAEFPKEGPSILRIQQVVRGDSAAYFCASSRTRQGNEQFFGPGTRLTVL.

The chain links TRBV6-5 to TRBJ1-3; D is uncertain. V shed 2 bases and J shed 8 bases, with 13 bases lying between them. In germline, CDR1 is MNHEY, CDR2 SVGAGI. The CDR3 spans 14 residues. The CDR3 loop is CASSYMKVGYTIYF. As DNA, the CDR3 is TGTGCCAGCAGTTACATGAAGGTGGGGTACACCATATATTTT.

V usage is TRBV4-1 and J usage is TRBJ2-2, with no clear D. The CDR3 consists of 16 residues. CDR1 MGHRA and CDR2 YSYEKL come from the germline V gene. The V end was cut by 3 bases, the J end by 0 bases, with 11 bases between. The CDR3 DNA is TGCGCCAGCAGCCAGTCGACACTTTCGAACACCGGGGAGCTGTTTTTT. Its translation: CASSQSTLSNTGELFF.

V usage is TRBV5-1 and J usage is TRBJ1-1, with 10 bases aligning to TRBD1. The CDR3 consists of 16 residues. V shed 0 bases, J shed 0 bases, and the junction held 2 bases outside the gene matches. Germline V gene sequence: CDR1 SGHRS, CDR2 YFSETQ. CDR3 protein: CASSLGGTGVNTEAFF. The CDR3 DNA is TGCGCCAGCAGCTTGGGGGGGACAGGGGTGAACACTGAAGCTTTCTTT.

J is TRBJ2-1 and V is TRBV10-1; 7 nucleotides align to TRBD2. The V gene end was trimmed by 2 bases and the J gene end by 8 bases; junction bases not matched to a gene: 12. The CDR3 runs to 16 residues. Germline V lookup: CDR1 WNHNN, CDR2 SYGVQD (reference sequence). The CDR3 region is CASSEMGGSRVDEQFF. The CDR3 nucleotides read TGCGCCAGCAGTGAGATGGGCGGGAGTCGGGTCGATGAGCAGTTCTTC.

This clone has more than one count but fewer than ten. The chain uses TRBV11-3 and TRBJ2-7, with unresolved D. Germline CDR1 reads SGHNT; CDR2 reads YENEEA. V shed 5 bases and J shed 3 bases, with 8 bases lying between them. This CDR3 is built from 12 residues. Here the CDR3 reads CASSARRYEQYF. CDR3 DNA: TGTGCCAGCAGCGCCCGCCGCTACGAGCAGTACTTC.

The chain employs TRBV5-1 and TRBJ1-2, with 7 bases matching TRBD1. The CDR3 has 11 amino acids. V shed 4 bases, J shed 8 bases, and the junction held 2 bases outside the gene matches. CDR1 SGHRS and CDR2 YFSETQ come from the germline V gene. DNA for the CDR3: TGCGCCAGCAGCGAAGGGGGCGGCTACACCTTC. Its protein product is CASSEGGGYTF.

The chain joins TRBV7-9 to TRBJ2-5, with a tentative D call TRBD1 (6 bases). The V end was cut by 4 bases, the J end by 4 bases, with 13 bases between. Germline CDR1 and CDR2: SEHNR and FQNEAQ (reference sequence). The CDR3 totals 14 residues. Here the CDR3 DNA reads TGTGCCAGCAGCTACAGGGATGGATTAGAGACCCAGTACTTC. Its protein product is CASSYRDGLETQYF.

Comment on this clone: An end of the junction differs from the germline gene, which may be a read error. This chain joins TRBV3-1 (or the pseudogene TRBV3-2) and TRBJ1-3, with a weak D call TRBD1 (5 bases). Germline lookup yields CDR1 LGHDT and CDR2 YNNKEL (reference sequence). This CDR3 is built from 18 residues. The CDR3, as DNA: TGTGCCAGCAGCGAAGAGGGGCGCAGGGCAATCTCTGGAAACACCATATATTTT. This encodes CASSEEGRRAISGNTIYF.

The chain employs TRBV21-1 and TRBJ1-1. TRBV21-1 is reported as a pseudogene. The CDR3 loop spans 9 amino acids. The CDR3 spells CAGNVEAFF. The CDR3 bases are TGTGCCGGAAATGTGGAAGCTTTCTTT.

This chain uses TRBV3-1 (or the pseudogene TRBV3-2) with TRBJ1-3; D may be TRBD1 (5 bases). The CDR3 sequence is 15 residues long. In germline, CDR1 is LGHDT, CDR2 YNNKEL (reference sequence). V was pared by 1 base and J by 2 bases, with 9 bases between. In nucleotides, the CDR3 is TGTGCCAGCAGCCAAGTTAGGGGAGCTGGAAACACCATATATTTT. Amino acid sequence: CASSQVRGAGNTIYF.

The V and J genes are TRBV7-2 and TRBJ2-3, with D perhaps TRBD1 or TRBD2 (6 bases each). The CDR3 runs 15 residues. V lost 5 bases and J 2 bases, leaving 14 bases between the germline ends. Germline CDR1 is SGHTA and CDR2 is FQGNSA. DNA of the CDR3: TGTGCCAGCAGCCCGCCGGGGGCCTACACAGATACGCAGTATTTT. This codes for CASSPPGAYTDTQYF.

V gene TRBV6-6 combines with J gene TRBJ1-2; 10 bases are a match to TRBD1. Germline V gives CDR1 MNHNY, CDR2 SVGAGI (reference sequence). The CDR3 is 16 residues long. Unmatched junction bases numbered 6, after V lost 2 bases and J lost 3 bases. The DNA of the CDR3 is TGTGCCAGCAGTTACGCCGGGACAGGGGATTACTATGGCTACACCTTC. This codes for CASSYAGTGDYYGYTF.

The chain couples TRBV5-1 to TRBJ1-2; tentatively, D is TRBD1 (5 bases). The V and J ends lost 0 bases and 3 bases respectively, with 12 bases between them. The germline gives CDR1 SGHRS, CDR2 YFSETQ. The CDR3 is made up of 15 amino acids. This chain's CDR3 is CASSLDGGNHYGYTF. CDR3 sequence (DNA): TGCGCCAGCAGCTTGGATGGGGGTAATCACTATGGCTACACCTTC.

The chain is built from TRBV3-1 (or the pseudogene TRBV3-2) and TRBJ1-1; 8 bases match TRBD1. This CDR3 is built from 19 residues. V dropped 3 bases and J dropped 5; count of bases not matched to a gene: 20. In germline, CDR1 is LGHDT, CDR2 YNNKEL (reference sequence). CDR3 residues: CASSQALGQGRGERTEAFF. The CDR3 bases are TGTGCCAGCAGCCAGGCCTTAGGACAGGGACGCGGGGAAAGGACTGAAGCTTTCTTT.

The CDR3 loop is CASSLFVSGSRTEAFF. DNA for the CDR3: TGCGCCAGCAGCTTGTTCGTTTCCGGGTCGCGGACTGAAGCTTTCTTT. The V call is TRBV5-1, the J call TRBJ1-1; D ambiguous. Germline-derived CDR1 and CDR2 are SGHRS and YFSETQ. This CDR3 spans 16 amino acids. V was cut by 1 base and J by 5 bases, with 18 bases left in between.

The V call is TRBV19, the J call TRBJ2-5; 10 nucleotides line up with TRBD2. Per the germline V gene, CDR1 is LNHDA and CDR2 is SQIVND (reference sequence). The CDR3 sequence is 16 residues long. The J segment lost 4 bases and the V segment lost 1 base, leaving 6 bases of the junction unmatched. For the CDR3, the DNA is TGTGCCAGTAGTATAGGAGCGAGACTAGCGGGAGAGACCCAGTACTTC. Protein: CASSIGARLAGETQYF.

The chain combines TRBV5-4 with TRBJ2-5, with D maybe TRBD2 (7 bases). Deletions cut 1 base from V and 4 bases from J, with 17 bases between. CDR1 is SGHNT, CDR2 YYREEE, per germline (reference sequence). This CDR3 contains 16 residues. The CDR3 nucleotides are TGTGCCAGCAGCTTGTATAAGGGGGGGATTGGAGAGACCCAGTACTTC. Protein product: CASSLYKGGIGETQYF.

The V gene is TRBV7-9, the J gene TRBJ1-3; D call uncertain. Trimming took 2 bases from V and 2 from J, leaving 7 bases between them. Per germline, CDR1 SEHNR and CDR2 FQNEAQ (reference sequence). The CDR3 has 14 amino acids. CDR3: CASSLMSPGNTIYF. CDR3 coding DNA: TGTGCCAGCAGCTTAATGTCTCCTGGAAACACCATATATTTT. Looking up the rest from reference TRBV7-9 and TRBJ1-3 gives the full variable domain: DTGVSQNPRHKITKRGQNVTFRCDPISEHNRLYWYRQTLGQGPEFLTYFQNEAQLEKSRLLSDRFSAERPKGSFSTLEIQRTEQGDSAMYLCASSLMSPGNTIYFGEGSWLTVV.

CDR3 sequence (DNA): TGTGCCAGCACGACAGGGGGCGCCCAAAATGGCTACACCTTC. It yields the protein CASTTGGAQNGYTF. The chain uses TRBV25-1 and TRBJ1-2, with 10 nucleotides matching TRBD1. The CDR3 consists of 14 residues. Germline V CDR1 and CDR2: MGHDK, SYGVNS. Unmatched junction bases numbered 8, after V lost 7 bases and J lost 6 bases.

The rearrangement joins TRBV6-2 or TRBV6-3 to TRBJ2-7, with 8 bases matching TRBD2. V was pared by 4 bases and J by 2 bases, with 1 base of the junction left unmatched. This CDR3 has 13 residues. Germline V lookup: CDR1 MNHEY, CDR2 SVGEGT. CDR3 bases: TGTGCCAGCAGTTTCGGGGGGGCCTACGAGCAGTACTTC. Encoded protein: CASSFGGAYEQYF.

The chain links TRBV30 to TRBJ2-3, with 12 bases identical to TRBD2. V shed 5 bases and J 5 bases; nucleotides not matched to a gene: 26. The CDR3 covers 21 residues. Germline V gene lookup returns CDR1 GTSNPN and CDR2 SVGIG (reference sequence). The CDR3 DNA sequence: TGTGCCTGGGGCAACCAGGGGGCTAATCCCCTAGCGGGAGGGCCGGGAGATACGCAGTATTTT. Its protein is CAWGNQGANPLAGGPGDTQYF. The full variable domain, rest sourced from reference TRBV30 and TRBJ2-3, is SQTIHQWPATLVQPVGSPLSLECTVEGTSNPNLYWYRQAAGRGLQLLFYSVGIGQISSEVPQNLSASRPQDRQFILSSKKLLLSDSGFYLCAWGNQGANPLAGGPGDTQYFGPGTRLTVL.